A single sample gave rise to the 16 T cell receptor beta chains below, sequenced in a study of OX40 agonist ivuxolimab in advanced cancers. TCRdb keeps only in-frame clones here, not all; method: immunoSEQ multiplex PCR. The data contain fewer than 65,000 clones, less than 90% of them singletons. The sample in question was CD4+ or CD8+ T cells sorted from blood, obtained in a trial of the OX40 agonist ivuxolimab. The receptors were sampled from an adult with an advanced solid tumor such as melanoma, head and neck, liver or kidney cancer.

This clone came up once. The chain is built from TRBV5-6 and TRBJ2-2; D unclear. Germline loops: CDR1 SGHDT, CDR2 YYEEEE. The CDR3 contains 14 residues. V was cut by 0 bases and J by 1 base, with 4 bases left in between. This CDR3 reads CASSLGGNTGELFF. CDR3 nucleotides: TGTGCCAGCAGCTTGGGGGGGAACACCGGGGAGCTGTTTTTT. Variable domain in full (rest from reference TRBV5-6 and TRBJ2-2): DAGVTQSPTHLIKTRGQQVTLRCSPKSGHDTVSWYQQALGQGPQFIFQYYEEEERQRGNFPDRFSGHQFPNYSSELNVNALLLGDSALYLCASSLGGNTGELFFGEGSRLTVL.

This chain links TRBV6-5 with TRBJ2-7; 9 bases align to TRBD2. There are 14 residues in the CDR3. The V and J ends lost 6 bases and 0 bases, in that order; junction bases with no gene match: 3. Germline V gives CDR1 MNHEY, CDR2 SVGAGI. CDR3 in amino acids: CASRPSGASYEQYF. Written as DNA, the CDR3 is TGTGCCAGCAGGCCTAGCGGGGCCTCCTACGAGCAGTACTTC.

This clone was picked up one time. The germline gene is not matched at one end of the junction; a read error may be the cause. The gene calls are TRBV19 and TRBJ2-2, with D uncertain. Per the germline V gene, CDR1 is LNHDA and CDR2 is SQIVND (reference sequence). The CDR3 is made up of 14 amino acids. CDR3 amino acids: CASSMALGTAELFF. The CDR3 coding sequence is TGTGCCAGTAGTATGGCCTTGGGCACCGCGGAGCTGTTTTTT.

J is TRBJ1-1 and V is TRBV18, with D possibly matching TRBD1 (5 bases). Looked up from germline, CDR1 is KGHSH and CDR2 is LQKENI. The CDR3 runs 16 residues. Trimming removed 4 bases from V and 2 bases from J, with 17 bases in between. CDR3 DNA sequence: TGTGCCAGCTCACGGACCAGGGATATCGGTAACACTGAAGCTTTCTTT. Amino acid sequence: CASSRTRDIGNTEAFF.

V gene TRBV5-4 combines with J gene TRBJ1-4; 9 bases map to TRBD1. CDR3 length equals 16 residues. The V gene's germline CDR1 is SGHNT and CDR2 YYREEE (reference sequence). J lost 2 bases, V lost 4 bases, and 6 bases had no gene match. CDR3: CASSTQGAGTNEKLFF. In nucleotides, the CDR3 is TGTGCCAGCAGCACACAGGGGGCCGGCACTAATGAAAAACTGTTTTTT.

This clone occurred once. The chain recombines TRBV9 with TRBJ2-7; 8 positions agree with TRBD1. Germline CDR1 and CDR2: SGDLS and YYNGEE. The length of the CDR3 is 15 residues. With V trimmed by 4 bases and J by 3 bases, 9 bases remained unmatched. Here the CDR3 reads CASSPRDDRGYEQYF. The CDR3 DNA reads as TGTGCCAGCAGCCCCCGGGACGACAGGGGCTACGAGCAGTACTTC.

This clone was recorded a few times. The chain links TRBV13 to TRBJ2-5, with 10 bases aligning to TRBD2. After removal of 2 bases from V and 5 bases from J, the junction contained 5 bases not matched to a gene. CDR3 length: 15 residues. Per germline, CDR1 PRHDT and CDR2 FYEKMQ (reference sequence). The CDR3, as DNA: TGTGCCAGCAGCTTACCAGCGGGGGGGCTCGAGACCCAGTACTTC. It translates to CASSLPAGGLETQYF.

V gene TRBV23-1 combines with J gene TRBJ2-1, with 7 bases that match TRBD2. TRBV23-1 is treated as an ORF (open reading frame) with a function not yet certain. This CDR3 spans 15 amino acids. V trimming: 6 bases; J trimming: 7 bases; junction bases outside the gene matches: 12. CDR3: CASSPREAGGNEQFF. CDR3 bases: TGCGCCAGCAGCCCCCGGGAGGCCGGGGGGAATGAGCAGTTCTTC.

V and J are TRBV2 and TRBJ1-4, with D tentatively TRBD1 (5 bases). This CDR3 is 14 amino acids long. The V gene lost 3 bases and the J gene lost 4 bases, with 9 bases spanning the gap. Germline-derived CDR1 and CDR2 are SNHLY and FYNNEI. CDR3 nucleotides: TGTGCCAGCAGTGAGCAGGGTAATAATGAAAAACTGTTTTTT. Protein: CASSEQGNNEKLFF.

This chain uses TRBV10-3 with TRBJ2-7, with D unclear. Trimming shortened V by 2 bases and J by 3 bases, and 11 bases separated the two germline ends. Germline CDR1 reads ENHRY; CDR2 reads SYGVKD. The CDR3 extends over 14 amino acids. In nucleotides, the CDR3 is TGTGCCATCAGTGAGGGCCAGCTACGCTACGAGCAGTACTTC. This translates into CAISEGQLRYEQYF.

The V gene is TRBV7-9, the J gene TRBJ2-5, with 7 bases that match TRBD1. CDR3 length: 13 amino acids. The ends lost 0 bases at V and 5 bases at J; junction bases unmatched: 0. CDR1 and CDR2 from the germline V gene are SEHNR and FQNEAQ (reference sequence). The CDR3 reads CASSLAGGETQYF. CDR3 DNA sequence: TGTGCCAGCAGCTTAGCAGGGGGCGAGACCCAGTACTTC.

This rearrangement joins TRBV6-5 to TRBJ2-2, with 9 bases aligning to TRBD1. The V and J ends lost 7 bases and 7 bases, in that order; junction bases with no gene match: 10. This CDR3 region has 15 residues. Germline CDR1 MNHEY, CDR2 SVGAGI. DNA for the CDR3: TGTGCCAGCACCCCGGGACAGGGCGGGAACGGGGAGCTGTTTTTT. This gives the protein CASTPGQGGNGELFF.

CDR3 sequence reads: CASSLSGTRNQPQHF. The DNA for the CDR3 is TGTGCCAGTAGCCTGTCAGGGACGAGAAATCAGCCCCAGCATTTT. The chain recombines TRBV19 with TRBJ1-5, with D maybe TRBD1 (5 bases). V shed 6 bases and J shed 4 bases, with 16 bases lying between them. The CDR3 sequence is 15 residues long. Per germline, CDR1 LNHDA and CDR2 SQIVND (reference sequence). Complete variable domain (other parts from reference TRBV19 and TRBJ1-5): DGGITQSPKYLFRKEGQNVTLSCEQNLNHDAMYWYRQDPGQGLRLIYYSQIVNDFQKGDIAEGYSVSREKKESFPLTVTSAQKNPTAFYLCASSLSGTRNQPQHFGDGTRLSIL.

The chain employs TRBV7-5 and TRBJ2-7. TRBV7-5 is noted as a pseudogene. The CDR3 covers 13 residues. The CDR3 sequence: CARSQDGVYEQYF. CDR3 DNA sequence: TGTGCCAGAAGCCAGGACGGAGTCTACGAGCAGTACTTC.

The chain combines TRBV9 with TRBJ1-1; D gene unclear. CDR3 length: 15 amino acids. Germline V gene data show CDR1 as SGDLS and CDR2 as YYNGEE. Trimming shortened V by 0 bases and J by 0 bases, and 9 bases separated the two germline ends. The CDR3 DNA sequence: TGTGCCAGCAGCGTAGCTACAGACCTGAACACTGAAGCTTTCTTT. This encodes CASSVATDLNTEAFF.

This clone has only one observation. This chain links TRBV28 with TRBJ1-2; TRBD1 might be the D (6 bases). Germline-derived CDR1 and CDR2 are MDHEN and SYDVKM. CDR3 length: 13 amino acids. The ends were cut back, 6 bases at V and 4 bases at J, with 12 bases in the middle. CDR3 in DNA: TGTGCCAGCAGCCCCCCAGGGGCCTATGGCTACACCTTC. Residues: CASSPPGAYGYTF.